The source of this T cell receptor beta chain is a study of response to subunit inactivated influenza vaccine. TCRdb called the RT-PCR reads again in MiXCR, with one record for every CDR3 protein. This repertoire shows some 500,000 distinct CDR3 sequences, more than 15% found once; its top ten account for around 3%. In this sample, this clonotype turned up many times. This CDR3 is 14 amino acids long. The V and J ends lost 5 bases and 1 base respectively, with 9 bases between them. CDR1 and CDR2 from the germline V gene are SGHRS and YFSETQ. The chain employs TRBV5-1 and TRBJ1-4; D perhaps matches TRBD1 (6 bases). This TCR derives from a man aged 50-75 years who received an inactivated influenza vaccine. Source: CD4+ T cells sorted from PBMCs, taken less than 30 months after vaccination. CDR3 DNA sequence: TGCGCCAGCAGAAAGGGGGGAACTAATGAAAAACTGTTTTTT. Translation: CASRKGGTNEKLFF.